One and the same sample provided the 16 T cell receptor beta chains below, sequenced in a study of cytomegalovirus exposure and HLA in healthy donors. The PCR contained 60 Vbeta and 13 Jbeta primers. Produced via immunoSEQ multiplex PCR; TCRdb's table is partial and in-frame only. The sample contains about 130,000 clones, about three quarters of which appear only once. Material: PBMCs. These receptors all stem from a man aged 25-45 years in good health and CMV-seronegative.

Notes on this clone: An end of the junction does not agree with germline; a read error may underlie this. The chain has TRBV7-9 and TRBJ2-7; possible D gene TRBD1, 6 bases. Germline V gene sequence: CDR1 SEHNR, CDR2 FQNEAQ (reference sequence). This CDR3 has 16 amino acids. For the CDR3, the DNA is TGTTCCAGCAGCTTTGGAGCCAGGGGCTTTACCTACGAGCAGTACTTC. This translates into CSSSFGARGFTYEQYF.

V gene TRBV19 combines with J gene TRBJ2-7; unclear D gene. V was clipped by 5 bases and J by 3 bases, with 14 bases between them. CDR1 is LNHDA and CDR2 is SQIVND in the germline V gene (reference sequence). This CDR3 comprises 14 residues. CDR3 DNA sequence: TGTGCCAGTAGTTCTACCGTCTCGAGCTACGAGCAGTACTTC. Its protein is CASSSTVSSYEQYF. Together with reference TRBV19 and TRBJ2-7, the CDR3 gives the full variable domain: DGGITQSPKYLFRKEGQNVTLSCEQNLNHDAMYWYRQDPGQGLRLIYYSQIVNDFQKGDIAEGYSVSREKKESFPLTVTSAQKNPTAFYLCASSSTVSSYEQYFGPGTRLTVT.

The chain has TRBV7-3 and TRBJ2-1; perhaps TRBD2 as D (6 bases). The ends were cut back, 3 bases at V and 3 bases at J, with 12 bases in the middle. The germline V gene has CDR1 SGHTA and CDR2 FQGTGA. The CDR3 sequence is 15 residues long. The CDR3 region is CASSFSSSDYNEQFF. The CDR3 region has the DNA TGTGCCAGCAGCTTTTCTTCTAGCGACTACAATGAGCAGTTCTTC.

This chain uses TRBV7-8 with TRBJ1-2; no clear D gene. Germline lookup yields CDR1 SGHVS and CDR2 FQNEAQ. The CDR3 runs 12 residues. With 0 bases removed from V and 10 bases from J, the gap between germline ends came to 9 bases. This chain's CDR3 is CASSLAGYYYTF. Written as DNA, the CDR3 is TGTGCCAGCAGCTTAGCCGGGTATTACTACACCTTC.

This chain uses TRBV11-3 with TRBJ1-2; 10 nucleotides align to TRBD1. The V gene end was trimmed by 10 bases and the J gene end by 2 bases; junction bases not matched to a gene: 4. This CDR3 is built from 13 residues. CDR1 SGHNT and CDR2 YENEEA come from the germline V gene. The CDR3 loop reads CAKPGQGNYGYTF. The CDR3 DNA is TGTGCCAAACCGGGACAGGGGAACTATGGCTACACCTTC.

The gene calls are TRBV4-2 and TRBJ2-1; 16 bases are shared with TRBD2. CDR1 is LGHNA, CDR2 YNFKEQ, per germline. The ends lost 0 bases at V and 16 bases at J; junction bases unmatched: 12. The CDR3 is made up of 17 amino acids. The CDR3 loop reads CASSQELFGTSGGAPFF. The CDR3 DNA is TGTGCCAGCAGCCAAGAACTTTTTGGGACTAGCGGGGGGGCCCCATTCTTC.

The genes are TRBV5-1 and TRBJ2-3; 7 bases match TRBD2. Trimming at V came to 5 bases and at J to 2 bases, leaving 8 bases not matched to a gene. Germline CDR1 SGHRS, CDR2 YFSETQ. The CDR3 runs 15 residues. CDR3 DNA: TGCGCCAGCAGTTACCGGGGGGACCCCACAGATACGCAGTATTTT. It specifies CASSYRGDPTDTQYF.

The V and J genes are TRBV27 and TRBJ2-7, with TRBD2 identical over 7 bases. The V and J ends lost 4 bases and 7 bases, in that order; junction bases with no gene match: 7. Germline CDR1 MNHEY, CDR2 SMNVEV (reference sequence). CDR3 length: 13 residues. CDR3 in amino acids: CASSSWGGGEQYF. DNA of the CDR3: TGTGCCAGCAGTTCCTGGGGGGGTGGTGAGCAGTACTTC.

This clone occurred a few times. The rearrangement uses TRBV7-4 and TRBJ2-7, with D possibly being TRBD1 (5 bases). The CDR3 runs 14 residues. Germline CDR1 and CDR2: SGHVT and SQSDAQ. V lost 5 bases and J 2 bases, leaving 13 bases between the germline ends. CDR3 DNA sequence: TGTGCCAGCAGCCCCCGAGAAGGGGCCTACGAGCAGTACTTC. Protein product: CASSPREGAYEQYF.

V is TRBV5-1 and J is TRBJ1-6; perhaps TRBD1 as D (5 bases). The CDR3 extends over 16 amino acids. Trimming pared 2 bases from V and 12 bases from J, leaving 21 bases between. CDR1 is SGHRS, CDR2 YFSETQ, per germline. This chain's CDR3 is CASSFSSIGGSRPLHF. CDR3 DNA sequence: TGCGCCAGCAGCTTCTCATCCATTGGGGGGTCGCGACCCCTCCACTTT.

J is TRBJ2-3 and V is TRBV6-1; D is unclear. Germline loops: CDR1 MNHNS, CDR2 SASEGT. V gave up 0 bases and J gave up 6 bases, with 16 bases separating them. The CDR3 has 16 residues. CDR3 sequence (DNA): TGTGCCAGCAGTGAAGCGGGTGACTTTTCTCGTGATACGCAGTATTTT. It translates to CASSEAGDFSRDTQYF.

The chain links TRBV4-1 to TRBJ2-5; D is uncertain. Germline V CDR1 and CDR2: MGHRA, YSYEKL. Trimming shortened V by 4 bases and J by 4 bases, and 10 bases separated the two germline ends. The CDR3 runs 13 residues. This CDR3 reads CASSRLPRETQYF. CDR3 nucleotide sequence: TGCGCCAGCAGCCGGCTACCTAGAGAGACCCAGTACTTC.

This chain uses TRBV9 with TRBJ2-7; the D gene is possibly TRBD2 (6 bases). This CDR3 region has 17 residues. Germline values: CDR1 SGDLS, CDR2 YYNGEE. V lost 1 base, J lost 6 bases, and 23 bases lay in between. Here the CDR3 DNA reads TGTGCCAGCAGCGTATTAGACCGGAGGGGCTCTGTCTCCGAGCAGTACTTC. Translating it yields CASSVLDRRGSVSEQYF.

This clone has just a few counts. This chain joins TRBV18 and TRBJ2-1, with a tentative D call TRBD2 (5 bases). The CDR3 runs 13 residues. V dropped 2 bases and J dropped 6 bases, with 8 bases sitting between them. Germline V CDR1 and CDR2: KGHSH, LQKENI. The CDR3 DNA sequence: TGTGCCAGCTCACCAACTAGGCTCAATGAGCAGTTCTTC. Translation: CASSPTRLNEQFF.

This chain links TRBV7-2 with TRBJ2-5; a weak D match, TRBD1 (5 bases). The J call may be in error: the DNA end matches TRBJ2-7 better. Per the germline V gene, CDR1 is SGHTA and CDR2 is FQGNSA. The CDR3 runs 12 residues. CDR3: CASSRQSYEQYF. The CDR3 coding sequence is TGTGCCAGCAGCCGACAGAGCTACGAGCAGTACTTC.

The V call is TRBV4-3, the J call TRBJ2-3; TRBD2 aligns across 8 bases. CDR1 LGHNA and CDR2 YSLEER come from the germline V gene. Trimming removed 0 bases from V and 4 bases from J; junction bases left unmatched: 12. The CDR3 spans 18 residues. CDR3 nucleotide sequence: TGCGCCAGCAGCCAAGAGGTGCGGGGGGAAGGTCTCGCAGATACGCAGTATTTT. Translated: CASSQEVRGEGLADTQYF.